This TCR beta chain was sequenced for a study of identical twins (dated by TCRdb to the mid-2010s). Turning to the overall study: To test whether fetal clonotypes persist, this study deep-sequenced TCR alpha and beta repertoires from monozygotic twins, from unrelated adults of various ages, and from cord blood. To rule out contamination, replicate twin experiments were performed at different times with different library preparation protocols. The paper as a whole reports these results and caveats: Because the same donors could not be followed over many years, the conclusions depended on cross-sectional statistical analysis. In beta out-of-frame sequences, excess twin sharing was weaker, because having fewer shared sequences lowered the signal-to-noise ratio. In monozygotic twins, recombination models systematically underestimated out-of-frame TCR alpha sharing, but the models matched the sharing seen between unrelated individuals. Invariant T cells such as MAIT and iNKT could partly confound zero-insertion analyses, although diverse VJ usage argued against such confounding for most clonotypes. Abundant cord blood beta clonotypes carried fewer insertions; young adult naive repertoires showed a weaker similar trend, while memory repertoires showed none. Compared with coincidental sharing between unrelated individuals, out-of-frame TCR alpha sequences shared between twins had an excess of sequences with low generation probability.

For this chain, trimming is 7 bases at the V end and 3 bases at the J end, and the number of junction bases without a gene match is 6. In the germline V gene, CDR1 corresponds to SQVTM and CDR2 to ANQGSEA. The CDR3 numbers 14 residues from cysteine through phenylalanine. Only the CDR3 DNA is retained, 42 bases long and in frame from the first base. Only healthy Caucasian donors were included. Three pairs of female monozygotic twins, all aged roughly 18 to 30 years, made up the twin cohort. Peripheral blood mononuclear cells were used as the source from which RNA for TCR libraries was isolated. In its sample, this clonotype was seen a few times. It has no known antigen specificity. No much larger clone exists at a distance of one base, and base qualities are not known. Library preparation used 5' RACE. The sample was run on an Illumina HiSeq 2000. Template switching added a universal primer binding site, and the final cDNA carried a unique molecular identifier that allowed TCR cDNA molecules to be counted accurately. First-strand cDNA for TCR alpha and beta chains was synthesized from specific primers in the conserved constant-segment region. To control for contamination, every cDNA library was double barcoded, receiving both a SMART-Mk sample barcode and Illumina barcodes. TruSeq adapter sequences and Illumina sample barcodes were added in two successive PCR steps. The Illumina HiSeq platform was used with custom primers to sequence TCR alpha and beta cDNA libraries. Per the source publication's procedure: MiGEC processed the raw reads to extract unique molecular identifiers, while MiXCR was used to determine the CDR3 positions. Recombination models were inferred per individual with the repgenHMM and IGoR tools using an EM algorithm. The analysis of shared clonotypes was done with the tcR package in R, with sharing normalized by the product of cloneset sizes. Out-of-frame nonproductive sequences were analyzed to study raw recombination free of thymic and clonal selection effects. In-frame beta chains were kept once TCRdb had trimmed the public reads at Q25 with fastp and called clones with MiXCR. Each entry merges the rows of one CDR3 protein and shows their most common DNA and genes. These V and J calls are TCRdb output, not the study's own analysis. A total of approximately 680,000 distinct CDR3 sequences appear in this sample, under 8.5% of them only once. The ten top clones hold roughly 1.6% of the sample.

These data were also reused for a study on yellow fever vaccine responses in identical twins. The second investigation adds: According to the authors, the vaccine-induced T cell response in identical twins seemed to be partly convergent and partly specific to each individual. In identical twins, the study followed T cell clones that responded to the vaccine with precision.

Input material: PBMCs. Rearrangement joined TRBV29-1 to TRBJ2-5; the junction holds 12 bases that match TRBD2. This TCR was recovered from a woman younger than 35 in good health. CDR3 reads: CSASLAGGEETQYF. The bases are TGCAGCGCCTCACTAGCGGGGGGTGAAGAGACCCAGTACTTC.